The 3 T cell receptor beta chains below all came from one sample that was sequenced in a study of cytomegalovirus exposure and HLA in healthy donors. The primer mix had 60 Vbeta and 13 Jbeta primers. Measured with immunoSEQ multiplex PCR; TCRdb has only the in-frame clones, and not every one. The table includes almost 95,000 clones, roughly three fifths detected once. The sequencing input was PBMCs. These receptors were obtained from a man between 25 and 39 years old in good health and CMV-seronegative.

The chain recombines TRBV5-4 with TRBJ2-7; 8 positions match TRBD1. The CDR3 covers 14 residues. V gave up 4 bases and J gave up 2 bases; unmatched junction bases: 5. Germline lookup yields CDR1 SGHNT and CDR2 YYREEE (reference sequence). CDR3 region: CASSRGQEPYEQYF. DNA for the CDR3: TGTGCCAGCAGCCGGGGACAGGAACCCTACGAGCAGTACTTC.

In its sample, this clone was seen a few times. The chain couples TRBV7-9 to TRBJ1-6; TRBD1 is a possible D gene (6 bases). CDR3 length: 17 amino acids. The V and J ends lost 4 bases and 0 bases respectively, with 13 bases between them. Germline CDR1 SEHNR, CDR2 FQNEAQ (reference sequence). CDR3 sequence (DNA): TGTGCCAGCAGCTCCGAAACAGGGAGCTCCTATAATTCACCCCTCCACTTT. Protein: CASSSETGSSYNSPLHF.

The gene calls are TRBV7-4 and TRBJ2-3; 8 bases match TRBD1. This CDR3 comprises 18 residues. Germline CDR1 and CDR2: SGHVT and SQSDAQ. V was clipped by 1 base and J by 1 base; unmatched bases: 10. CDR3 sequence (DNA): TGTGCCAGCAGCTTAGGGGTTCGACAGGGGCGAGGCACAGATACGCAGTATTTT. This codes for CASSLGVRQGRGTDTQYF.